This T cell receptor beta chain was observed in a study of blood T cell repertoires in COVID-19. Study-level information: Specimens from acute and convalescent COVID-19 originated in the United States, Italy and Spain. PBMCs, B-cell-depleted T cells, or T cells provided the cDNA or gDNA that made up the material.

Germline V lookup: CDR1 SNHLY, CDR2 FYNNEI. V lost 6 bases and J lost 0; bases outside the gene matches: 4. The CDR3 sequence is 17 residues long. Donors were grouped by their self-reported clinical history. Repertoires were generated with immunoSEQ multiplex PCR, while TCRdb's copy carries only in-frame clones and drops some. The sample holds 180,000 or so clones; over 70% are singletons and the top ten take approximately 10%. The sequencing input was PBMCs or T cells enriched from blood (not recorded which). The sequence was collected from a man between 45 and 60 years old who had recovered from COVID-19. The chain carries TRBV2 and TRBJ2-2; 13 nucleotides align to TRBD2. The CDR3 protein is CASRGGLAGPNTGELFF. Written as DNA, the CDR3 is TGTGCCAGCAGGGGGGGACTAGCGGGACCGAACACCGGGGAGCTGTTTTTT.